The following is a T cell receptor (beta chain) sequence with its context. Its specificity is not known. The data are from a study of T cell repertoires in cytomegalovirus infection. Study as a whole: CMV infection plus the matching HLA type was flagged by public TCR beta signatures.

Between the trimmed V and J ends, which lost 1 base and 3 bases, there was a span of 10 bases. The CDR3 covers 15 residues. Germline CDR1 and CDR2: MNHEY and SVGEGT. Study findings and constraints: The cumulative frequency of public TCR beta families identified carriers of CMV plus the relevant HLA. Clonotype analysis showed dominance of the ex vivo response by HLA-C-restricted CMV-specific TCR beta clonotypes.

One entry per CDR3 protein, called by TCRdb with MiXCR from the reads. The data hold 350,000 to 450,000 distinct CDR3 sequences, with roughly 18% observed a single time. The chain recombines TRBV6-2 or TRBV6-3 with TRBJ1-5; possible D gene TRBD1, 5 bases. The specimen was PBMCs. The origin of this receptor is a human donor in good health (CMV status not recorded). Some clones in this sample may be carry-over from other donors' samples. The CDR3 protein is CASSYWRGFNQPQHF. The CDR3 nucleotides read TGTGCCAGCAGTTACTGGAGGGGATTCAATCAGCCCCAGCATTTT.